This T cell receptor (beta chain) was identified in a study of regulatory T cells in long-lasting Graves disease. Study-wide background: Patients newly diagnosed with Graves' had been on antithyroid drugs for under 3 months.

Investigators prepared the TCR beta libraries by applying iRepertoire HTBI primers and Arm-PCR of CDR3 regions. Per the original methods: The samples included under 75 TRBV and approximately 15 TRBJ segments. A single record per CDR3 protein comes from TCRdb applying MiXCR to the multiplex PCR reads. Here the V and J calls rest on TCRdb's processing, not on the authors' analysis. Among approximately 390,000 distinct CDR3 sequences listed, about 16% were seen once. This clonotype was seen repeatedly, ten times or more. Trimming left V 3 bases short and J 0 bases short, with 7 bases between. CDR1 SGHAT and CDR2 FQNNGV come from the germline V gene. The CDR3 is made up of 14 amino acids. Time point meaning: newly diagnosed GD, antithyroid drugs for less than 3 months. The TCR library was prepared using RNA isolated from PBMCs. Graves' disease diagnosis was established per American Thyroid Association guidelines.

In addition, the sample was reused for a study of T cells in Graves' hyperthyroidism and ophthalmopathy.

The sequencing here drew on peripheral blood mononuclear cells (PBMCs), taken at new diagnosis, from a patient treated with antithyroid drugs. The chain is built from TRBV11-2 and TRBJ2-3; D unresolved. The clonotype originates from a woman younger than 30 with Graves disease. The CDR3 sequence is CASSFRLSTDTQYF. DNA of the CDR3: TGTGCCAGCAGCTTCCGACTGAGCACAGATACGCAGTATTTT. The whole variable domain, filled in from reference TRBV11-2 and TRBJ2-3, reads EAGVAQSPRYKIIEKRQSVAFWCNPISGHATLYWYQQILGQGPKLLIQFQNNGVVDDSQLPKDRFSAERLKGVDSTLKIQPAKLEDSAVYLCASSFRLSTDTQYFGPGTRLTVL.